The text below deals with one T cell receptor (beta chain). Antigen unknown. The entry originates in a study of T cell responses to AZD1222 COVID-19 vaccine. Whole-study findings and limits: Sampling that yielded the repertoires occurred only after the peak T cell response. Among the donors, most were white British and more were female, and clonal diversity was possibly underestimated.

Germline CDR1 is MDHEN and CDR2 is SYDVKM. There are 16 residues in the CDR3. V lost 3 bases and J lost 3; bases outside the gene matches: 3. Clones were sequenced by immunoSEQ multiplex PCR, and TCRdb holds only the in-frame ones, with some missing. The top ten hold 2% to 2.5% of the sample, which has tens of thousands of clones, 75% to 90% seen once. The chain employs TRBV28 and TRBJ2-7; 15 positions match TRBD2. The clonotype comes from an adult in good health. This material consisted of peripheral blood, taken on day 0 of AZD1222 vaccination. CDR3 sequence reads: CASSFGTSGGFYEQYF. The DNA for the CDR3 is TGTGCCAGCAGTTTCGGGACTAGCGGGGGGTTCTACGAGCAGTACTTC.